The rows below give T cell receptor beta chains drawn from one sample of a study of T cells expressing NK-cell markers. Reprocessing the 5' RACE reads, TCRdb reports a single entry for every CDR3 protein and omits DNA. The table gives some 600,000 distinct CDR3 sequences; the top ten clones make up approximately 3.5% of it. Sequencing was performed on blood T cells: a sorted CD56 or NKG2C T cell subset, CD4+ or CD8+ T cells, or bulk PBMC T cells (not recorded which). The receptors were sampled from a man younger than 35 in good health. The CDR3 runs from the conserved cysteine through the conserved F or W. The order of the fields is V gene, J gene, CDR3 protein.

V gene: TRBV4-2
J gene: TRBJ2-3
CDR3 protein: CASSLHAGRARTDTQYF

V gene: TRBV28
J gene: TRBJ1-6
CDR3 protein: CAATGGRDSPLHF

V gene: TRBV5-6
J gene: TRBJ1-1
CDR3 protein: CASSLWRASWTEAFF

V gene: TRBV24-1
J gene: TRBJ2-3
CDR3 protein: CATSDRQGVPTDTQYF

V gene: TRBV29-1
J gene: TRBJ2-7
CDR3 protein: CSVDGRGGEQYF

V gene: TRBV27
J gene: TRBJ2-5
CDR3 protein: CASTGTSGSMETQYF

V gene: TRBV5-4
J gene: TRBJ2-1
CDR3 protein: CASSHRISGFDEQFF

V gene: TRBV20-1
J gene: TRBJ2-3
CDR3 protein: CSALPEGIRSTDTQYF

V gene: TRBV5-4
J gene: TRBJ2-1
CDR3 protein: CASSLRGRANNEQFF

V gene: TRBV7-9
J gene: TRBJ2-1
CDR3 protein: CASSQSSAGVNEQFF

V gene: TRBV28
J gene: TRBJ2-1
CDR3 protein: CASSVGGAGGSVSYNEQFF

V gene: TRBV20-1
J gene: TRBJ2-1
CDR3 protein: CSISLASGQNHEQFF

V gene: TRBV9
J gene: TRBJ2-7
CDR3 protein: CASSVQPGQARKQYF

V gene: TRBV5-1
J gene: TRBJ2-6
CDR3 protein: CASSPPGLVGANVLTF

V gene: TRBV14
J gene: TRBJ2-1
CDR3 protein: CASSQGYLLRASGYNEQFF

V gene: TRBV24-1
J gene: TRBJ2-1
CDR3 protein: CATSRSGTSYNEQFF

V gene: TRBV11-2
J gene: TRBJ2-1
CDR3 protein: CASSSLAGVEGEQFF

V gene: TRBV20-1
J gene: TRBJ2-4
CDR3 protein: CSARQGPEDIQYF

V gene: TRBV5-1
J gene: TRBJ2-4
CDR3 protein: CASFSGTGGDIQYF

V gene: TRBV5-6
J gene: TRBJ2-4
CDR3 protein: CASSPAAKNIQYF

V gene: TRBV12-3/TRBV12-4
J gene: TRBJ2-4
CDR3 protein: CASSLNRARGAKNIQYF

V gene: TRBV12-3/TRBV12-4
J gene: TRBJ2-5
CDR3 protein: CASSLVGGQETQYF

V gene: TRBV7-3
J gene: TRBJ2-6
CDR3 protein: CASSFGGGELSGANVLTF

V gene: TRBV12-3/TRBV12-4
J gene: TRBJ1-5
CDR3 protein: CASRDGNQPQHF

V gene: TRBV6-5
J gene: TRBJ2-2
CDR3 protein: CASSYLAGGPVGELFF

V gene: TRBV20-1
J gene: TRBJ2-7
CDR3 protein: CSARMYKLAEGYEQYF

V gene: TRBV18
J gene: TRBJ1-2
CDR3 protein: CASSPGTSNYGYTF

V gene: TRBV5-5
J gene: TRBJ2-3
CDR3 protein: CASSSDWTGTDTQYF

V gene: TRBV12-3/TRBV12-4
J gene: TRBJ2-3
CDR3 protein: CASSPAGTVPDTQYF

V gene: TRBV7-2
J gene: TRBJ2-1
CDR3 protein: CASEAGGGWALSYNEQFF

V gene: TRBV7-8
J gene: TRBJ1-1
CDR3 protein: CASSLGGEYARTEAFF

V gene: TRBV5-1
J gene: TRBJ2-1
CDR3 protein: CASSLSTLAGGPSNEQFF

V gene: TRBV9
J gene: TRBJ2-2
CDR3 protein: CASSAMGGIGELFF

V gene: TRBV2
J gene: TRBJ1-6
CDR3 protein: CASSLGMAHSPLHF

V gene: TRBV20-1
J gene: TRBJ2-3
CDR3 protein: CSARRGQSTDTQYF

V gene: TRBV24-1
J gene: TRBJ2-3
CDR3 protein: CATSDPGLAGVDTQYF

V gene: TRBV27
J gene: TRBJ2-7
CDR3 protein: CASRGPGGYESYEQYF

V gene: TRBV10-3
J gene: TRBJ1-2
CDR3 protein: CAISEGNGYTF

V gene: TRBV5-1
J gene: TRBJ1-3
CDR3 protein: CASSLVDSSSGNTIYF

V gene: TRBV6-5
J gene: TRBJ2-5
CDR3 protein: CASSYGTGGGEETQYF

V gene: TRBV12-3/TRBV12-4
J gene: TRBJ2-5
CDR3 protein: CASKRGVQETQYF

V gene: TRBV7-6
J gene: TRBJ2-7
CDR3 protein: CASSLGSGSLAYEQYF

V gene: TRBV5-1
J gene: TRBJ2-1
CDR3 protein: CASSVVAGARNEQFF

V gene: TRBV10-3
J gene: TRBJ2-2
CDR3 protein: CAIISTTGELFF

V gene: TRBV20-1
J gene: TRBJ2-3
CDR3 protein: CSARGRIPLSTDTQYF

V gene: TRBV6-1
J gene: TRBJ2-1
CDR3 protein: CASAVSTQSTYNEQFF